This T cell receptor beta chain was sequenced for a study of identifying expanded T cells in peripheral blood. General observations from the study: Across healthy donors, higher total template counts meant significantly greater approximately two-week count variance.

As regards this clone: Its antigen is currently unknown.

The germline V and J ends were trimmed by 2 bases and 0 bases, with 9 bases remaining between them. Germline CDR1 SQVTM, CDR2 ANQGSEA. The CDR3 consists of 14 residues. No infections or other immune events were documented during collection. Here immunoSEQ multiplex PCR was the method, and the copy in TCRdb shows in-frame clones only, minus some. The sample comprises about 81,000 clones, 84% of which are singletons, and about 20% rests with the top ten. The clonotype was recovered from a person between 18 and 75 years old in good health. The chain combines TRBV29-1 with TRBJ2-3; unclear D gene. The sequencing sample was made of blood. CDR3 sequence reads: CSVERLGSTDTQYF. In nucleotides, the CDR3 is TGCAGCGTTGAAAGGCTGGGTAGCACAGATACGCAGTATTTT.